Listed here is a single T cell receptor beta chain. What it binds is not known. Germline assignment: CDR1 MNHEY and CDR2 SMNVEV (reference sequence). Trimming removed 5 bases from V and 7 bases from J; junction bases left unmatched: 11. CDR3 length: 16 amino acids. This sample stems from a study of PD-1 blockade in classical Hodgkin lymphoma. Findings and limits, study-wide: Healthy donors were reported to have higher baseline TCR diversity than newly diagnosed patients. CD4+ TCR diversity rose significantly by C4D1, and CD8+ TCR diversity did not. The study found complete responders had baseline diversity similar to newly diagnosed patients.

With no exception, relapse followed autologous stem cell transplantation in all patients, and brentuximab vedotin exposure varied. The protocol was immunoSEQ multiplex PCR, while the TCRdb copy is restricted to in-frame clones and leaves out a portion. The sample lists fewer than 30,000 clones, over 65% occurring once. The clonotype was recovered from a human donor with classical Hodgkin lymphoma. The material sequenced was peripheral blood mononuclear cells (PBMCs), taken before the second cycle of nivolumab. The chain carries TRBV27 and TRBJ1-6; TRBD1 aligns across 7 bases. The CDR3 spells CASSKLGQRKNSPLHF. The CDR3 nucleotides are TGTGCCAGCAGTAAATTGGGACAGCGGAAGAATTCACCCCTCCACTTT.